This entry lists 27 T cell receptor beta chains sequenced from one sample in a study of long-term antiretroviral therapy in people with HIV. The authors ran the immunoSEQ assay, v3.0, at survey level. The repertoire was sequenced with immunoSEQ multiplex PCR; TCRdb's copy has only in-frame clones and lacks some. In the table there are some 12,000 clones, roughly 87% of which are singletons. The material was unsorted PBMCs, obtained nearly 8.5 years after starting antiretroviral therapy. All receptors come from a man in his fifties or sixties with HIV.

This sequence joins TRBV2 and TRBJ1-6; D not resolved. The ends were cut back, 1 base at V and 0 bases at J, with 7 bases in the middle. The germline gives CDR1 SNHLY, CDR2 FYNNEI. This CDR3 comprises 16 residues. CDR3 loop: CASSEVPSSYNSPLHF. For the CDR3, the DNA is TGTGCCAGCAGTGAAGTCCCGAGCTCCTATAATTCACCCCTCCACTTT.

V and J are TRBV5-6 and TRBJ2-7, with D possibly matching TRBD1 (6 bases). V lost 1 base and J 7 bases, leaving 15 bases between the germline ends. Germline V gene lookup returns CDR1 SGHDT and CDR2 YYEEEE. There are 14 residues in the CDR3. CDR3 nucleotides: TGTGCCAGCAGCTTGAATAACAGGGCTGGAGAGCAGTACTTC. This sequence encodes CASSLNNRAGEQYF.

The chain employs TRBV7-3 and TRBJ2-5, with TRBD1 matching over 8 bases. V dropped 2 bases and J dropped 1; count of bases not matched to a gene: 9. This CDR3 spans 17 amino acids. Germline V gives CDR1 SGHTA, CDR2 FQGTGA. The CDR3 sequence: CASSLYPRTGTQETQYF. CDR3 in DNA: TGTGCCAGCAGCTTATACCCCCGGACAGGGACCCAAGAGACCCAGTACTTC.

CDR3 amino acids: CASSFDQGVSYEQYF. CDR3 bases: TGTGCCAGCAGCTTCGACCAGGGAGTCTCCTACGAGCAGTACTTC. The chain recombines TRBV7-8 with TRBJ2-7; D possibly matches TRBD1 or TRBD2 (5 bases each). V dropped 3 bases and J dropped 0 bases, with 12 bases sitting between them. The CDR3 is 15 residues long. CDR1 is SGHVS, CDR2 FQNEAQ, per germline.

This chain joins TRBV27 and TRBJ2-5; 7 bases are shared with TRBD1. J was trimmed by 4 bases and V by 4 bases; bases with no gene match: 3. In germline, CDR1 is MNHEY, CDR2 SMNVEV (reference sequence). CDR3 length equals 13 residues. The CDR3, as DNA: TGTGCCAGCAGTTCAGGGGGTCCAGAGACCCAGTACTTC. It is translated as CASSSGGPETQYF.

This clone was seen a handful of times. For the CDR3, the DNA is TGTGCCAGCAGCTTAATTTACGGGACTAGCAATGAGCAGTTCTTC. Translating gives CASSLIYGTSNEQFF. This chain joins TRBV7-3 and TRBJ2-1, with 8 bases fitting TRBD2. The CDR3 is made up of 15 amino acids. Germline lookup yields CDR1 SGHTA and CDR2 FQGTGA. The J segment lost 6 bases and the V segment lost 1 base, leaving 5 bases of the junction unmatched.

This clone rates as medium-sized (0.01 to 0.1%). The chain joins TRBV19 to TRBJ1-1; D call uncertain. CDR3 length: 15 residues. Germline CDR1 and CDR2: LNHDA and SQIVND (reference sequence). The V gene lost 2 bases and the J gene lost 0 bases, with 10 bases spanning the gap. CDR3 in amino acids: CASSISARMNTEAFF. The CDR3 DNA reads TGTGCCAGTAGTATATCGGCAAGAATGAACACTGAAGCTTTCTTT.

The CDR3 reads CASSPLSTGRETQYF. CDR3 DNA sequence: TGTGCCAGCAGCCCCTTGTCGACGGGCCGGGAGACCCAGTACTTC. The chain employs TRBV7-9 and TRBJ2-5; no definite D call. Trimming removed 5 bases from V and 5 bases from J, with 18 bases in between. The CDR3 has 15 amino acids. Per the germline V gene, CDR1 is SEHNR and CDR2 is FQNEAQ (reference sequence).

The V gene is TRBV2, the J gene TRBJ2-7; no definite D call. Germline CDR1 SNHLY, CDR2 FYNNEI. The CDR3 extends over 10 amino acids. V was shortened by 6 bases and J by 4 bases, with 4 bases between the two germline ends. The CDR3 coding sequence is TGTGCCAGCAGGGAATACGAGCAGTACTTC. Translated: CASREYEQYF.

J is TRBJ2-2 and V is TRBV10-3; 7 nucleotides align to TRBD2. CDR3 length: 14 residues. CDR1 ENHRY and CDR2 SYGVKD come from the germline V gene. V shed 8 bases, J shed 0 bases, and the junction held 3 bases outside the gene matches. CDR3 sequence reads: CAIPGGANTGELFF. For the CDR3, the DNA is TGTGCCATCCCGGGGGGAGCGAACACCGGGGAGCTGTTTTTT.

This chain links TRBV10-2 with TRBJ2-1; 7 bases match TRBD2. Germline V lookup: CDR1 WSHSY, CDR2 SAAADI. CDR3 length: 14 amino acids. V lost 6 bases to trimming and J lost 4 bases; unmatched junction nucleotides: 6. The CDR3 loop is CASRGTGGYNEQFF. The DNA for the CDR3 is TGCGCCAGCAGAGGTACGGGGGGTTACAATGAGCAGTTCTTC.

The sample holds a few counts of this clone. The J gene is TRBJ1-1, the V gene TRBV27; tentative D call: TRBD1 (6 bases). Germline V CDR1 and CDR2: MNHEY, SMNVEV (reference sequence). V lost 11 bases to trimming and J lost 1 base, with 11 bases between them. The length of the CDR3 is 12 residues. This CDR3 is CASSTGNTEAFF. The CDR3 coding sequence is TGTGCCTCCTCGACAGGGAACACTGAAGCTTTCTTT.

The chain has TRBV5-1 and TRBJ1-1; 7 nucleotides line up with TRBD1. CDR1 and CDR2 (germline): SGHRS, YFSETQ. Trimming removed 4 bases from V and 1 base from J; junction bases left unmatched: 13. The CDR3 totals 17 residues. The CDR3 region has the DNA TGCGCCAGCAGCACGGGGACAGTCCGACACCGGAACACTGAAGCTTTCTTT. Its translation is CASSTGTVRHRNTEAFF.

This clone was seen a single time. The chain links TRBV7-8 to TRBJ2-7; 9 bases line up with TRBD1. The length of the CDR3 is 15 residues. Per the germline V gene, CDR1 is SGHVS and CDR2 is FQNEAQ. Trimming removed 5 bases from V and 3 bases from J; junction bases left unmatched: 8. CDR3: CASSVVLGQGYEQYF. The CDR3 DNA sequence: TGTGCCAGCAGCGTGGTTTTGGGACAGGGCTACGAGCAGTACTTC.

The genes are TRBV5-8 and TRBJ2-5, with 8 nucleotides matching TRBD1. V dropped 4 bases and J dropped 4; count of bases not matched to a gene: 6. Germline CDR1 and CDR2: SGHTS and YDEGEE. The CDR3 totals 14 residues. Written as DNA, the CDR3 is TGTGCCAGCAGCCTGTGGACAGGGAGAGAGACCCAGTACTTC. Protein sequence: CASSLWTGRETQYF.

J is TRBJ1-4 and V is TRBV5-4; no reliable D call. CDR1 and CDR2 (germline): SGHNT, YYREEE (reference sequence). The ends were cut back, 1 base at V and 8 bases at J, with 9 bases in the middle. The length of the CDR3 is 13 residues. This chain's CDR3 is CASSLYPGEKLFF. CDR3 in DNA: TGTGCCAGCAGCTTGTATCCGGGAGAAAAACTGTTTTTT.

The rearrangement links TRBV9 to TRBJ2-7, with D possibly TRBD1 on 6 matching bases. With 3 bases removed from V and 2 bases from J, the gap between germline ends came to 15 bases. The CDR3 length is 15 residues. Looked up from germline, CDR1 is SGDLS and CDR2 is YYNGEE. For the CDR3, the DNA is TGTGCCAGCAGCGATAGTCCGGGACAAACCTACGAGCAGTACTTC. Protein product: CASSDSPGQTYEQYF. Using reference TRBV9 and TRBJ2-7 for the parts outside the CDR3, the full variable domain is DSGVTQTPKHLITATGQRVTLRCSPRSGDLSVYWYQQSLDQGLQFLIQYYNGEERAKGNILERFSAQQFPDLHSELNLSSLELGDSALYFCASSDSPGQTYEQYFGPGTRLTVT.

CDR3 in DNA: TGTGCCAGCAGCTTAGAATACACAGGGGGAGATGAGCAGTTCTTC. This encodes CASSLEYTGGDEQFF. The V call is TRBV7-9, the J call TRBJ2-1, with 8 bases that match TRBD1. V dropped 1 base and J dropped 8; count of bases not matched to a gene: 7. The length of the CDR3 is 15 residues. Per germline, CDR1 SEHNR and CDR2 FQNEAQ (reference sequence).

The rearrangement joins TRBV13 to TRBJ1-3; D might be TRBD1 (6 bases). CDR3 length: 17 residues. The germline V gene encodes CDR1 PRHDT and CDR2 FYEKMQ (reference sequence). V was cut by 3 bases and J by 0 bases, with 15 bases left in between. CDR3 nucleotides: TGTGCCAGCAGCTTGTCAAGACAGGCTTACTCTGGAAACACCATATATTTT. Encoded protein: CASSLSRQAYSGNTIYF.

V is TRBV19 and J is TRBJ1-6, with 9 bases that match TRBD1. Trimming removed 5 bases from V and 7 bases from J; junction bases left unmatched: 6. The germline gives CDR1 LNHDA, CDR2 SQIVND (reference sequence). This CDR3 is built from 15 residues. The CDR3, as DNA: TGTGCCAGTAGTGTCGGGACAGGGCTAAATTCACCCCTCCACTTT. It codes for CASSVGTGLNSPLHF.

The chain recombines TRBV19 with TRBJ1-1, with D uncertain. The CDR3 extends over 14 amino acids. Germline values: CDR1 LNHDA, CDR2 SQIVND (reference sequence). With 4 bases removed from V and 7 bases from J, the gap between germline ends came to 16 bases. The DNA for the CDR3 is TGTGCCAGTAGTAAGGTTCGCAGTGAAATTGAAGCTTTCTTT. Translation: CASSKVRSEIEAFF.

J is TRBJ2-7 and V is TRBV30; D is perhaps TRBD1 or TRBD2 (5 bases each). Trimming removed 1 base at V and 7 bases at J, with 17 bases between. This CDR3 spans 14 amino acids. Germline V lookup: CDR1 GTSNPN, CDR2 SVGIG (reference sequence). This chain's CDR3 is CAWSEGEIGGEQYF. In nucleotides, the CDR3 is TGTGCCTGGAGTGAAGGGGAAATCGGAGGTGAGCAGTACTTC.

The V gene is TRBV2, the J gene TRBJ2-3; no clear D. Looked up from germline, CDR1 is SNHLY and CDR2 is FYNNEI. Deletions cut 6 bases from V and 0 bases from J, with 10 bases between. There are 14 residues in the CDR3. The CDR3 DNA follows: TGTGCCAGCAGCTACACAGATAGCACAGATACGCAGTATTTT. This translates into CASSYTDSTDTQYF. The variable domain in full, completed from reference TRBV2 and TRBJ2-3, reads EPEVTQTPSHQVTQMGQEVILRCVPISNHLYFYWYRQILGQKVEFLVSFYNNEISEKSEIFDDQFSVERPDGSNFTLKIRSTKLEDSAMYFCASSYTDSTDTQYFGPGTRLTVL.

The CDR3 protein is CASSVATGGGETQYF. The CDR3 region has the DNA TGTGCCAGCAGCGTAGCTACCGGGGGCGGGGAGACCCAGTACTTC. The V and J genes are TRBV9 and TRBJ2-5; TRBD1 or TRBD2 may be the D gene (6 bases each). The CDR3 covers 15 residues. Trimming took off 0 bases at V and 5 bases at J, with 14 bases between the two ends. Germline-derived CDR1 and CDR2 are SGDLS and YYNGEE.

Notes on this clone: In the same sample, other DNA sequences code for this CDR3. For the CDR3, the DNA is TGCGCCAGCAGCTTGACAGCAGGGGGAGGCTACGAGCAGTACTTC. Encoded protein: CASSLTAGGGYEQYF. V usage is TRBV5-1 and J usage is TRBJ2-7; D is possibly TRBD1 (7 bases). The germline V gene encodes CDR1 SGHRS and CDR2 YFSETQ. V was shortened by 1 base and J by 3 bases, with 14 bases between the two germline ends. The CDR3 totals 15 residues.

This clone has a single count. Other DNA sequences in the sample encode the same CDR3. The CDR3 bases are TGTGCCATCAGTGAGTCAGGGACAGGGGATGGCTACACCTTC. Residues: CAISESGTGDGYTF. The chain employs TRBV10-3 and TRBJ1-2; 10 positions match TRBD1. The junction had 1 base not matched to a gene; V was cut back by 0 bases and J by 6 bases. Germline V gene lookup returns CDR1 ENHRY and CDR2 SYGVKD. The CDR3 loop spans 14 amino acids.

V usage is TRBV7-3 and J usage is TRBJ1-1, with D uncertain. The CDR3 is made up of 14 amino acids. The V end lost 3 bases, the J end lost 7 bases, and 15 bases lay between the germline ends. The germline V gene encodes CDR1 SGHTA and CDR2 FQGTGA. CDR3 in DNA: TGTGCCAGCAGCTTTCCCACCCGGAGGGATGAAGCTTTCTTT. This translates into CASSFPTRRDEAFF.